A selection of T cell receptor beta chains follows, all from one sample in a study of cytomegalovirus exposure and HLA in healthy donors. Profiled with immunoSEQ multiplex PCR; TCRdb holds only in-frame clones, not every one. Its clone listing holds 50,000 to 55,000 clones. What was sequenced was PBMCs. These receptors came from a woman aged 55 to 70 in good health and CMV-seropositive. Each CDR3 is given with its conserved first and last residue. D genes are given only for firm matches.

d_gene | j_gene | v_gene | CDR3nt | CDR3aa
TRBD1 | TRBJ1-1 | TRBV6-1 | TGTGCCAGCAGTGGCGACAGGGGGAAGAACACTGAAGCTTTCTTT | CASSGDRGKNTEAFF
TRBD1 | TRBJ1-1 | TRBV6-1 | TGTGCCAGCAGTGAAGAGGGGACAGGGGGCGACCCTGAAGATTTCTTT | CASSEEGTGGDPEDFF
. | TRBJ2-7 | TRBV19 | TGTGCCAGTACCCGCGGTCAGGGGCCCTACGAGCAGTACTTC | CASTRGQGPYEQYF
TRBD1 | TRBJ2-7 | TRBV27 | TGTGCCAGCAGTTTGACAGGGGTTACCTACGAGCAGTACTTC | CASSLTGVTYEQYF
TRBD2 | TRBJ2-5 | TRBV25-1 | TGTGCCAGCAGTGATCGAGGAGCGGGGAGGCAAGAGACCCAGTACTTC | CASSDRGAGRQETQYF
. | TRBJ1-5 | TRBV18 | TGTGCCAGCTCACCGAGTGGTAGCAATCAGCCCCAGCATTTT | CASSPSGSNQPQHF
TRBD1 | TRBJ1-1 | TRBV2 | TGTGCCAGCAGCGTCCAGGGGGCGCGGGGTGAAGCTTTCTTT | CASSVQGARGEAFF
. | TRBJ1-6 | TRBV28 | TGTGCCACCCGTGCCGACTTCTATTCACCCCTCCACTTT | CATRADFYSPLHF
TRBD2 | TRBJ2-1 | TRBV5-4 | TGTGCCAGCAACAACCTCAGCGCGCGGGGGGCCTACAATGAGCAGTTCTTC | CASNNLSARGAYNEQFF
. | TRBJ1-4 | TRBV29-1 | TGCAGCGTTGCAGGAATAGGAGAAAAACTGTTTTTT | CSVAGIGEKLFF
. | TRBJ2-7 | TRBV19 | TGTGCCAGTAGTGCGGGACAGTCCTCCTACGAGCAGTACTTC | CASSAGQSSYEQYF
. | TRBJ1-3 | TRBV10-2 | TGCGCCAGCAGTGAGTCCGGGACAAGGGCCGGAAACACCATATATTTT | CASSESGTRAGNTIYF
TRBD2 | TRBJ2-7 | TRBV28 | TGTGCCAGCAGTTTCAGCGGGGGGGATTCCTACGAGCAGTACTTC | CASSFSGGDSYEQYF
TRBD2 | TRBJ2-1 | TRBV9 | TGTGCCAGCAGCGTGGCTGTTAGCGGGGGATCCGATGAGCAGTTCTTC | CASSVAVSGGSDEQFF
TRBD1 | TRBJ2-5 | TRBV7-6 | TGTGCCAGCAGCGGGAGGACAGGGGCTGAGACCCAGTACTTC | CASSGRTGAETQYF
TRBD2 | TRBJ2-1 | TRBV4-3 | TGCGCCAGCAGCCAAGAACACGGGAGGGAGCAGTTCTTC | CASSQEHGREQFF
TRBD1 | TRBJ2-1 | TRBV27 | TGTGCCAGCAGTTTGGACAGGGGATCCTACAATGAGCAGTTCTTC | CASSLDRGSYNEQFF
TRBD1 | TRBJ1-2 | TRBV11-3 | TGTGCCAGCAGCTCCGCAGGGGGTAACTATGGCTACACCTTC | CASSSAGGNYGYTF
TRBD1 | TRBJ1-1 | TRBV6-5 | TGTGCCAGCGGTAACAGGGGTACCATCACTGAAGCTTTCTTT | CASGNRGTITEAFF
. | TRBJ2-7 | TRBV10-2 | TGCGCCAGCAGTGAGTCACCGGGTTACTACGAGCAGTACTTC | CASSESPGYYEQYF
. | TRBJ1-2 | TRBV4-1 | TGCGCCAGCAGCCTCCGACACAAGATATCCCGTCCCTATGGCTACACCTTC | CASSLRHKISRPYGYTF
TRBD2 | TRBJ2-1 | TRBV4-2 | TGTGCCAGCAGCCAAAGGCCTAGCGGGGACAATGAGCAGTTCTTC | CASSQRPSGDNEQFF
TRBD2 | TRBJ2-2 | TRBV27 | TGTGCCAGCAGTTTACCCCCACTGGTAGCGGGGGGGGGCACCGGGGAGCTGTTTTTT | CASSLPPLVAGGGTGELFF
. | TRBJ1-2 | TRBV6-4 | TGTGCCAGCAGTGACTCGATGGCCAGGGGTCTTCTCTATGGCTACACCTTC | CASSDSMARGLLYGYTF
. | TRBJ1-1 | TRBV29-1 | TGCAGCGCCACACGCTCGGAAGAGGGAAGGGAAGCTTTCTTT | CSATRSEEGREAFF
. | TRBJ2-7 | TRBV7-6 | TGTGCCAGCAGCTCCAACCAGGGCTACGAGCAGTACTTC | CASSSNQGYEQYF
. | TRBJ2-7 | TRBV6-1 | TGTGCCAGCAGTGAAATTGGCAGGGTAAAGGGCGAGCAGTACTTC | CASSEIGRVKGEQYF
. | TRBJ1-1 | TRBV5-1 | TGCGCCAGCAGCTTGGGACAGGTTTCTGAAGCTTTCTTT | CASSLGQVSEAFF
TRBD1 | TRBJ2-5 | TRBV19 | TGTGCCAGCAAGCCTCACAGGGGCCAAGAGACCCAGTACTTC | CASKPHRGQETQYF
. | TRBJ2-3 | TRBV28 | TGTGCCAGCAGTTTTCAGGGGTCAAAGTCAGATACGCAGTATTTT | CASSFQGSKSDTQYF
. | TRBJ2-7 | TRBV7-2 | TGTGCCAGCAGCTTAGTGTTATACGAGCAGTACTTC | CASSLVLYEQYF
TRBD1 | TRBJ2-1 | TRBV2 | TGTGCCAGCAGTAGGACAGGGGAATACTACAATGAGCAGTTCTTC | CASSRTGEYYNEQFF
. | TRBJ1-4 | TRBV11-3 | TGTGCCAGCAGCGCGCCCCGGGGGGATGGTGAAAAACTGTTTTTT | CASSAPRGDGEKLFF
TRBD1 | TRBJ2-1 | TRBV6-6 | TGTGCCAGCAGTCGACAGGGATCCTACAATGAGCAGTTCTTC | CASSRQGSYNEQFF
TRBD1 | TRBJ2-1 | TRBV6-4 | TGTGCCAGCAGTGCGGCAGGGGGCCATGAGCAGTTCTTC | CASSAAGGHEQFF
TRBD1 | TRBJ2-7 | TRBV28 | TGTGCCAGCAATACCTTAGGGGGACAGGGGGTCTACGAGCAGTACTTC | CASNTLGGQGVYEQYF
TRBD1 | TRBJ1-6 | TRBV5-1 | TGCGCCAGCAGCTTCACAGGGGACTCCTATAATTCACCCCTCCACTTT | CASSFTGDSYNSPLHF
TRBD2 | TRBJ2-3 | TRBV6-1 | TGTGCCACCGGACTAGCGGCTAGCACAGATACGCAGTATTTT | CATGLAASTDTQYF
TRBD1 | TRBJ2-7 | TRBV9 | TGTGCCAGCAGCTTCGGACAGGGGCGGTACGAGCAGTACTTC | CASSFGQGRYEQYF
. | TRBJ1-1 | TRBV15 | TGTGCCACCAGCAGAGCCGGGGGCACTGAAGCTTTCTTT | CATSRAGGTEAFF
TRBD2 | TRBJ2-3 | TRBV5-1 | TGCGCCAGCAGCTTTTCGGGAGGGAACACAGATACGCAGTATTTT | CASSFSGGNTDTQYF
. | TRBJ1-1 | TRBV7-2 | TGTGCCAGCACCCGCCAGGGTTTGAACACTGAAGCTTTCTTT | CASTRQGLNTEAFF
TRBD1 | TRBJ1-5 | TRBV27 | TGTGCCAGCAGTTTAGGGACAGGGGATCAGCCCCAGCATTTT | CASSLGTGDQPQHF
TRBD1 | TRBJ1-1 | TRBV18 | TGTGCCAGCTCACGGGGACAGGGGGATTACACTGAAGCTTTCTTT | CASSRGQGDYTEAFF
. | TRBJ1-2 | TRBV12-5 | TGTGCTAGTGGTCCCCCAACAGGATCCACCTATGGCTACACCTTC | CASGPPTGSTYGYTF
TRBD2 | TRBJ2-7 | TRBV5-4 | TGTGCCAGCAGCTTGGAGTACGGCGGGGGGGCCGGCGAGCAGTACTTC | CASSLEYGGGAGEQYF
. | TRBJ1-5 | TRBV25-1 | TGTGCCAGCACCCTGGGGGCTTGCGATCAGCCCCAGCATTTT | CASTLGACDQPQHF
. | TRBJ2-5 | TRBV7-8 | TGTGCCAGCAGCCGGGGGGCAGGAGAGACCCAGTACTTC | CASSRGAGETQYF
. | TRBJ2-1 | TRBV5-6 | TGTGCCAGCAGGCCTGTGGGCACTGAAGACAATGAGCAGTTCTTC | CASRPVGTEDNEQFF
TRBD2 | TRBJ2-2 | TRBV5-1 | TGCGCCAGCAGCCCGTGGGGGGGGAACACCGGGGAGCTGTTTTTT | CASSPWGGNTGELFF
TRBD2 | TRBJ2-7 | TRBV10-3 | TGTGCCATCTCCGGGACTAACTCCTACGAGCAGTACTTC | CAISGTNSYEQYF
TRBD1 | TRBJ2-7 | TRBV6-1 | TGTGCCAGCAGAGGGACAGGGTCCACCTACGAGCAGTACTTC | CASRGTGSTYEQYF
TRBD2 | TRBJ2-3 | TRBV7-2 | TGTGCCAGCAGCCCCTGGGGTAGCGGGGGGTCTCAAGATACGCAGTATTTT | CASSPWGSGGSQDTQYF
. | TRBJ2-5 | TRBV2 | TGTGCCAGCAGTGTTTTCCGAAGTCAGGAGACCCAGTACTTC | CASSVFRSQETQYF
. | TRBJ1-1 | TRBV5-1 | TGCGCCAGCAGCTTGGAAGCAGGGTCGGTCACTGAAGCTTTCTTT | CASSLEAGSVTEAFF
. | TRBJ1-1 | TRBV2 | TGTGCCAGCAGTGAACAGGCGAACACTGAAGCTTTCTTT | CASSEQANTEAFF
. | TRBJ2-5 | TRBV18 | TGTGCCAGCTCACCATTGCAGGGCCAAGAGACCCAGTACTTC | CASSPLQGQETQYF
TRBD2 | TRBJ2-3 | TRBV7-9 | TGTGCCAGCACCCCCCGCGGGGGGGACACAGATACGCAGTATTTT | CASTPRGGDTDTQYF
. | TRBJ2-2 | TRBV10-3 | TGTGCCATCAGACCCTCTAGTGGCGGGGGCAACACCGGGGAGCTGTTTTTT | CAIRPSSGGGNTGELFF
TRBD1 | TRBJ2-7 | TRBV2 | TGTGCCAGCAGTGGGACGGGACAGAGTCGGAACGAGCAGTACTTC | CASSGTGQSRNEQYF